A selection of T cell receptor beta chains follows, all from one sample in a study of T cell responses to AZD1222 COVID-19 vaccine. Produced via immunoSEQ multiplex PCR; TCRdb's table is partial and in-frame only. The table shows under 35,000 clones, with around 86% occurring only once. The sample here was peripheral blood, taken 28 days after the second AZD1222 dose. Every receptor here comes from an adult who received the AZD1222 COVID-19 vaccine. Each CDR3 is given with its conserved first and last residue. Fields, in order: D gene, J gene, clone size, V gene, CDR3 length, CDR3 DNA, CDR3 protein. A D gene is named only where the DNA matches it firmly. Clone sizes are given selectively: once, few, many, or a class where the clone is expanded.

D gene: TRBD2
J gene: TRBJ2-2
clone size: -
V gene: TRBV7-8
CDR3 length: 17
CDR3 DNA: TGTGCCAGCAGCCTCCTCGCAGCGGGAGGTGGCCCCGGGGAGCTGTTTTTT
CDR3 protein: CASSLLAAGGGPGELFF

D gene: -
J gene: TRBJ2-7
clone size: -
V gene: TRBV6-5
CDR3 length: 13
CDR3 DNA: TGTGCCAGCAATCCCAGTCGCTCCTACGAGCAGTACTTC
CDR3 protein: CASNPSRSYEQYF

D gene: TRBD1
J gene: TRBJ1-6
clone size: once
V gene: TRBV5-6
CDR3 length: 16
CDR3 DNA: TGTGCCAGCAGCTTCGGACAGGGCCGATTCAATTCACCCCTCCACTTT
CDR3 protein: CASSFGQGRFNSPLHF

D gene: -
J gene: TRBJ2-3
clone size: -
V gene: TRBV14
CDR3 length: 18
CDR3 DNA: TGTGCCAGCCTACACGGACGGGTGGCACCTCTCCTCACAGATACGCAGTATTTT
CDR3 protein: CASLHGRVAPLLTDTQYF

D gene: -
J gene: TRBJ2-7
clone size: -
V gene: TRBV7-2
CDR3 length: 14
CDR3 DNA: TGTGCCAGCAGCTTAGGGGCACAGGGCTACGAGCAGTACTTC
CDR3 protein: CASSLGAQGYEQYF

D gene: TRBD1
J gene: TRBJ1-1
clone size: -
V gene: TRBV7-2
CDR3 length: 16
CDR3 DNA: TGTGCCAGCAGCTTACTCCTAGGACAGGGATCAGTTGAAGCTTTCTTT
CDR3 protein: CASSLLLGQGSVEAFF

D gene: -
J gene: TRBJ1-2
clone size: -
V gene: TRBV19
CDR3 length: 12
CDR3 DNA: TGTGCCAGTAGTCCTCGTTTCTATGGCTACACCTTC
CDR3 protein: CASSPRFYGYTF

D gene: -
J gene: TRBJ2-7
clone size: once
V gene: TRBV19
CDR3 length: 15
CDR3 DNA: TGTGCCAGTAGTAAATATCGTGGCGAATCCTACGAGCAGTACTTC
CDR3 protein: CASSKYRGESYEQYF

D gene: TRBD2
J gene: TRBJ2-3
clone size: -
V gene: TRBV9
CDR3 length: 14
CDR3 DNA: TGTGCCAGCAGAGAGCGGGAATCCACAGATACGCAGTATTTT
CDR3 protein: CASRERESTDTQYF

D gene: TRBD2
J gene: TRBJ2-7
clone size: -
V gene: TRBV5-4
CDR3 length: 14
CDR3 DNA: TGTGCCAGCAGCCCAGGGCGGGGGGCGGACGAGCAGTACTTC
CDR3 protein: CASSPGRGADEQYF

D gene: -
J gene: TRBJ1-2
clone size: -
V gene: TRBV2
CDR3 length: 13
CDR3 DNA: TGTGCCAGCAGTGAATCGGGATACTATGGCTACACCTTC
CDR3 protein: CASSESGYYGYTF

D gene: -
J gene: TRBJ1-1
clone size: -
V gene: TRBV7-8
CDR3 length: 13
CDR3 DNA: TGTGCCAGCAGCTACGACAGGAACACTGAAGCTTTCTTT
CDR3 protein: CASSYDRNTEAFF

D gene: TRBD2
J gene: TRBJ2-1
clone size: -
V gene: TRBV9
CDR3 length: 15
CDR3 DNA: TGTGCCAGCAGACTACTAGCGGGAGGGCCCGGTGAGCAGTTCTTC
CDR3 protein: CASRLLAGGPGEQFF

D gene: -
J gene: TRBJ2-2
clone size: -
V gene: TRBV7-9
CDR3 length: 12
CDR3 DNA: TGTGCCAGCAGCTTAGGGGACGGGGAGCTGTTTTTT
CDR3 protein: CASSLGDGELFF

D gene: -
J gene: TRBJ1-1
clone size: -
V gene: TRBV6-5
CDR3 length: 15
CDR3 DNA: TGTGCCAGCAGTCTACGCTGGGGCGGAAACACTGAAGCTTTCTTT
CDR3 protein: CASSLRWGGNTEAFF

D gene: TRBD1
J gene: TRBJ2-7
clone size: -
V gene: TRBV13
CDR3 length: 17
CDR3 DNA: TGTGCCAGCAGCTTAGGCCCTCCTAGGACAGGGGGCGACGAGCAGTACTTC
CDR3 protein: CASSLGPPRTGGDEQYF

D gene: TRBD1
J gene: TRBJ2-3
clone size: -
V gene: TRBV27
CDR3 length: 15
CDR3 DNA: TGTGCCAGCAGTGGCCGGGACAGGGAGTCTGATACGCAGTATTTT
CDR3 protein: CASSGRDRESDTQYF

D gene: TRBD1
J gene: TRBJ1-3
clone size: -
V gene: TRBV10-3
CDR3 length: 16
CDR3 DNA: TGTGCCATCAGTGTCACAGGGGGAGAGCCTGGAAACACCATATATTTT
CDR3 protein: CAISVTGGEPGNTIYF

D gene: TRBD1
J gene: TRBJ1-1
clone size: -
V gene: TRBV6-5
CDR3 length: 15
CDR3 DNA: TGTGCCAGCAGTAGAGGGGGCCAGGGATTCACTGAAGCTTTCTTT
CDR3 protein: CASSRGGQGFTEAFF

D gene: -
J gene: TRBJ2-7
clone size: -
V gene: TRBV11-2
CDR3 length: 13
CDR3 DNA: TGTGCCAGCAGCCCCGGCCTGAACTACGAGCAGTACTTC
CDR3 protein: CASSPGLNYEQYF

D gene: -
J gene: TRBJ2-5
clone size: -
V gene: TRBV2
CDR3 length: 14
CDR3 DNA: TGTGCCAGCAGTGTAACAGGGTGGGGGGAGACCCAGTACTTC
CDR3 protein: CASSVTGWGETQYF

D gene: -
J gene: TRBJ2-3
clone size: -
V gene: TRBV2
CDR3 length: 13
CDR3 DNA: TGTGCCAGCAGTCTCTACTTACAAGATACGCAGTATTTT
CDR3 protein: CASSLYLQDTQYF

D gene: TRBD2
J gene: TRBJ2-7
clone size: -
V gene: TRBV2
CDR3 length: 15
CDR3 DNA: TGTGCCAGCAGGACCCCGGGACTACCAGGTTACGAGCAGTACTTC
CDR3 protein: CASRTPGLPGYEQYF

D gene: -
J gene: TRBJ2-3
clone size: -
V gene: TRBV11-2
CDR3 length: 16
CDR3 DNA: TGTGCCAGCAGCCGTGAAGGGGGGTATAGCACAGATACGCAGTATTTT
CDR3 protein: CASSREGGYSTDTQYF

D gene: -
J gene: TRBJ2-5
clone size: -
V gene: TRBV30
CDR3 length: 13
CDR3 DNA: TGTGCCTGGAGTGTACAAGGGTTCGAGACCCAGTACTTC
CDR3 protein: CAWSVQGFETQYF

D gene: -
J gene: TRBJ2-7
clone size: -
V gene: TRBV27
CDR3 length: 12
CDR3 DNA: TGTGCCAGCAGTCCTAGAGGTGCCGAGCAGTACTTC
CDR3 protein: CASSPRGAEQYF

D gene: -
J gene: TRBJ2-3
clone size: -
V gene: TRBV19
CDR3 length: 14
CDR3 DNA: TGTGCCAGTAGTATGCAGGGGAGTAGAGATACGCAGTATTTT
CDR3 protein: CASSMQGSRDTQYF

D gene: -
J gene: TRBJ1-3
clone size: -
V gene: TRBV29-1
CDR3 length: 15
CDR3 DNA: TGCAGCGTTGTTCCGGACAGTAGCTCTGGAAACACCATATATTTT
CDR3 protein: CSVVPDSSSGNTIYF